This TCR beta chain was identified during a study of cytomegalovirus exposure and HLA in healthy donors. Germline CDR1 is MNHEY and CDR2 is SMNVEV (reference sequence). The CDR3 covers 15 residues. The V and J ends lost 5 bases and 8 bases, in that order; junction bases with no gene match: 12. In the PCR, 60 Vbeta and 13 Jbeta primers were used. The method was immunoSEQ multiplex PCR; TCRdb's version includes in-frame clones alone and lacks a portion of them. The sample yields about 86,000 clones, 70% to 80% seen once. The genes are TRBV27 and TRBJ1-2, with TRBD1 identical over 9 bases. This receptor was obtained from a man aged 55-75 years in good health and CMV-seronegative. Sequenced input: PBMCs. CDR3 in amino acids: CASSPGQGAFQGYTF. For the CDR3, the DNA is TGTGCCAGCAGTCCGGGACAGGGAGCTTTTCAAGGCTACACCTTC.